This T cell receptor (beta chain) was recorded in a study of cytomegalovirus exposure and HLA in healthy donors. Study context: Out of around 360 genotyped donors, less than 85% belonged to the Caucasian-associated ancestry cluster.

Germline values: CDR1 LNHDA, CDR2 SQIVND (reference sequence). The V and J ends lost 3 bases and 0 bases, in that order; junction bases with no gene match: 10. This CDR3 comprises 19 residues. Vbeta (60) and Jbeta (13) primers were used in the PCR. TCRdb keeps only in-frame clones here, not all; method: immunoSEQ multiplex PCR. The sample consists of 110,000 or so clones, approximately 75% of them appearing once. The sequenced sample consisted of PBMCs. This rearrangement joins TRBV19 to TRBJ2-3, with TRBD2 matching over 12 bases. The sequence was collected from a man aged 40-49 years in good health and CMV-seronegative. CDR3 loop: CASSIYAPTSGGSTDTQYF. CDR3 nucleotides: TGTGCCAGTAGTATTTACGCGCCGACTAGCGGGGGCAGCACAGATACGCAGTATTTT.